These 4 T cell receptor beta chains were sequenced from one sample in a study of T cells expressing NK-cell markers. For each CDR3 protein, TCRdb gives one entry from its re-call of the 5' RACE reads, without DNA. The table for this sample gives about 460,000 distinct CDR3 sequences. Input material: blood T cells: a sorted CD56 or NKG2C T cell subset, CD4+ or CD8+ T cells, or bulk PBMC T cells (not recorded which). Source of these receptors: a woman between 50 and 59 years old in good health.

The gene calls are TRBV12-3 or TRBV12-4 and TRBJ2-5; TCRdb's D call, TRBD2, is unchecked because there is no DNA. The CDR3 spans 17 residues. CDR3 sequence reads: CASNLQGLAGVRETQYF.

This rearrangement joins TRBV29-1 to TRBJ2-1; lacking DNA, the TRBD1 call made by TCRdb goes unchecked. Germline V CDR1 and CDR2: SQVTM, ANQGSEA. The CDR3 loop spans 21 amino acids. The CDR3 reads CSVERRTGFWRSPHRNNEQFF.

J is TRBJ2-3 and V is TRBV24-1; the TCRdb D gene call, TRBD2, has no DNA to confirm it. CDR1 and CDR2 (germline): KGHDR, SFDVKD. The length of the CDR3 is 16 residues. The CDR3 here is CATRGGTLGPTDTQYF.

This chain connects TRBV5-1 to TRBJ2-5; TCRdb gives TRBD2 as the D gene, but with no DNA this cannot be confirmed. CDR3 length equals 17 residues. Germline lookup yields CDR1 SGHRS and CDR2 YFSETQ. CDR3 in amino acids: CASSFPAGGPGQETQYF.